This TCR beta chain originates from a study of a mutant IDH1 vaccine in newly diagnosed glioma. Study summary: Vaccination began 4-6 weeks post radiotherapy alone, or with temozolomide cycles. Receipt of radiotherapy, temozolomide, or both preceded the study, and most received both. General study results and limits: Evidence of vaccine-induced immune responses was documented in about 93% of patients.

On this clone: Its target is not known.

TCRdb's table, derived via immunoSEQ multiplex PCR, lists solely in-frame clones and lacks some. The data hold just under 80,000 clones, with 75% to 95% observed a single time. Noted time point: week 5, during vaccination. A single vaccine dose contained 300 ug of mutant IDH1 20-mer peptide, and topical imiquimod was used with it. This CDR3 has 14 residues. Germline V CDR1 and CDR2: SGDLS, YYNGEE. The ends lost 3 bases at V and 4 bases at J; junction bases unmatched: 4. The TCR was taken from a woman aged 45-65 years with glioma. The sample here was PBMCs, taken from a glioma patient whose treatment included an IDH1 peptide vaccine. The chain links TRBV9 to TRBJ1-5, with 7 positions matching TRBD1. CDR3 sequence: CASSEGALNQPQHF. In DNA form, the CDR3 reads TGTGCCAGCAGCGAGGGGGCCCTTAATCAGCCCCAGCATTTT.